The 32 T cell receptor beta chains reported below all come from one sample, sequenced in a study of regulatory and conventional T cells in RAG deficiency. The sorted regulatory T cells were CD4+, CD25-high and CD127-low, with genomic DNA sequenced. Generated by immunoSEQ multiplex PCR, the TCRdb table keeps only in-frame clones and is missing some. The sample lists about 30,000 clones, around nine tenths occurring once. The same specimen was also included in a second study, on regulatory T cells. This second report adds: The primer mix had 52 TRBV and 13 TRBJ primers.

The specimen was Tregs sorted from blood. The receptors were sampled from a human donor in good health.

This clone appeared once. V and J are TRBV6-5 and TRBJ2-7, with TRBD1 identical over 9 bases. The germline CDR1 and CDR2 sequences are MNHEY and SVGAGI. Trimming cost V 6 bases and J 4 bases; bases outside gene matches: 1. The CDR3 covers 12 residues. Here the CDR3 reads CASRDRGYEQYF. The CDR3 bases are TGTGCCAGCAGGGACAGGGGATACGAGCAGTACTTC.

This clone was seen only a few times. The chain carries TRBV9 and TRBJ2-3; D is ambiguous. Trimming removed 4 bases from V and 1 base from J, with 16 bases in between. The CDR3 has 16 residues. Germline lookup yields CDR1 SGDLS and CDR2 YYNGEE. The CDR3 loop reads CASSPRGGSGTDTQYF. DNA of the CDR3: TGTGCCAGCAGCCCTAGAGGCGGTTCGGGCACAGATACGCAGTATTTT.

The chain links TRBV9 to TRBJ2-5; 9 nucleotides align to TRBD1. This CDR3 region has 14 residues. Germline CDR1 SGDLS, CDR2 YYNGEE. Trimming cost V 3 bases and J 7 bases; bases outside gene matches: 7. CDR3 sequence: CASSADRGLGTQYF. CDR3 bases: TGTGCCAGCAGCGCAGACAGGGGGTTGGGGACCCAGTACTTC.

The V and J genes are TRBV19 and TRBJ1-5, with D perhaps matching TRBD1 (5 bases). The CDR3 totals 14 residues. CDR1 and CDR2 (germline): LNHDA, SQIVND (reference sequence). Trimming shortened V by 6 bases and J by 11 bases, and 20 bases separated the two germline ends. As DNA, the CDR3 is TGTGCCAGTAGACCAGGGACGGCCGAACGGGCCCAGCATTTT. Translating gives CASRPGTAERAQHF.

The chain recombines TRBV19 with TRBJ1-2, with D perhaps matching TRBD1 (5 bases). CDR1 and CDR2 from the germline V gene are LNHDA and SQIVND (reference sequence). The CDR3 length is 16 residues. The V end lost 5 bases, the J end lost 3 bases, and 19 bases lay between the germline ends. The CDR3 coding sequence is TGTGCCAGTAGTGACCGGGGCCGTAAAGGGGACTATGGCTACACCTTC. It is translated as CASSDRGRKGDYGYTF.

The CDR3 loop is CASSFEGGPYNEQFF. As DNA, the CDR3 is TGTGCCAGCTCGTTCGAGGGGGGGCCCTACAATGAGCAGTTCTTC. The chain carries TRBV18 and TRBJ2-1; D might be TRBD2 (7 bases). Germline V gives CDR1 KGHSH, CDR2 LQKENI. Trimming removed 6 bases at V and 2 bases at J, with 14 bases between. The length of the CDR3 is 15 residues.

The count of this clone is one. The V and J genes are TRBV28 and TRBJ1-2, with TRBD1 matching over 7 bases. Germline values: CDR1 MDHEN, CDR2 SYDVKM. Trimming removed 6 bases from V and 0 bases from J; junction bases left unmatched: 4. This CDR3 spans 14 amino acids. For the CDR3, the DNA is TGTGCCAGCAGCCGGGGACAGCCTAACTATGGCTACACCTTC. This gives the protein CASSRGQPNYGYTF.

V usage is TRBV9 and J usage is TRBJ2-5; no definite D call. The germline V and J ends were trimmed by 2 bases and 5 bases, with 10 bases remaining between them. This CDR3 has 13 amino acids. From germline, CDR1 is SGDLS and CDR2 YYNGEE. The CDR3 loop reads CASSVSVRETQYF. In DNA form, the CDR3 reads TGTGCCAGCAGCGTTTCGGTTAGGGAGACCCAGTACTTC.

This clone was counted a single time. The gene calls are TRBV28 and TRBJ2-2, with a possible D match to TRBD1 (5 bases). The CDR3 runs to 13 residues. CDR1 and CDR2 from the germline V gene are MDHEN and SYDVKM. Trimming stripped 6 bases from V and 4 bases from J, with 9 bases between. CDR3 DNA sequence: TGTGCCAGCAGGGACACCTTCACCGGGGAGCTGTTTTTT. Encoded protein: CASRDTFTGELFF.

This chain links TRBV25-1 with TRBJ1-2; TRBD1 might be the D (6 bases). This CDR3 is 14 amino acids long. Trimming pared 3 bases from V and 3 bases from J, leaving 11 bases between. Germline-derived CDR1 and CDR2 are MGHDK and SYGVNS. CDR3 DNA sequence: TGTGCCAGCAGTGACCCCCCAGGGGACTATGGCTACACCTTC. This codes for CASSDPPGDYGYTF.

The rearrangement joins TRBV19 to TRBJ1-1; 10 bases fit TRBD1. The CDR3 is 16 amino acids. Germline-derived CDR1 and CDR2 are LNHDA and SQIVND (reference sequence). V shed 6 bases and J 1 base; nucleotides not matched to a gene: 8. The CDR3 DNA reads TGTGCCAGTAGAGAGACAGGGGGCGTCGGGAACACTGAAGCTTTCTTT. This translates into CASRETGGVGNTEAFF.

This CDR3 is CASSRYHLAGLAGGRVAKNIQYF. DNA for the CDR3: TGTGCCAGCAGCCGGTACCATCTTGCTGGACTAGCGGGGGGCCGAGTAGCCAAAAACATTCAGTACTTC. V usage is TRBV4-2 and J usage is TRBJ2-4; 14 nucleotides line up with TRBD2. The V segment lost 4 bases and the J segment 0 bases; nucleotides outside the gene matches: 20. CDR1 is LGHNA and CDR2 is YNFKEQ in the germline V gene. This CDR3 is built from 23 residues.

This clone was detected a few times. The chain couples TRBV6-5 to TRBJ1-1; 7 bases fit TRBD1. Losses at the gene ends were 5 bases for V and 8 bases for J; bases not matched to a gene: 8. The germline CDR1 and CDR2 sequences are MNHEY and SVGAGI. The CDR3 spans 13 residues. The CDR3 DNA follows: TGTGCCAGCAGTCGCTTCGGGACAGAAGAAGCTTTCTTT. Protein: CASSRFGTEEAFF.

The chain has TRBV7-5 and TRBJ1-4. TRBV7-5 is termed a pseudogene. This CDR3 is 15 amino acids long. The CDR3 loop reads CAITTFGGGLEKLFF. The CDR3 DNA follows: TGTGCCATCACAACCTTTGGGGGAGGTTTGGAAAAACTGTTTTTT.

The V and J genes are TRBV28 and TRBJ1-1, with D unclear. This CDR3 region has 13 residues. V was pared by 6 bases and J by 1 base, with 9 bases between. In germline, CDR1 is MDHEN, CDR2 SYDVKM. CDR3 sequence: CASRRTPNTEAFF. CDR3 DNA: TGTGCCAGCAGACGGACCCCGAACACTGAAGCTTTCTTT.

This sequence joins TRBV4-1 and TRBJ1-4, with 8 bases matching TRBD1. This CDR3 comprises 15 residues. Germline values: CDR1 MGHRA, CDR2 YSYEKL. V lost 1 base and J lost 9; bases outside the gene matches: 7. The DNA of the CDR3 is TGCGCCAGCAGCCAAGGGGTTGGACAGGGAAAAAAACTGTTTTTT. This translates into CASSQGVGQGKKLFF.

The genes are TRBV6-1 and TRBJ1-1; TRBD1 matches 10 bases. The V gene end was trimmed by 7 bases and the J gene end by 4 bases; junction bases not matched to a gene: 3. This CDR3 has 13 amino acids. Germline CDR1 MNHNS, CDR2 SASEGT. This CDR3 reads CASTRTGGTEAFF. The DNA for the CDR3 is TGTGCCAGCACCCGGACAGGGGGCACTGAAGCTTTCTTT.

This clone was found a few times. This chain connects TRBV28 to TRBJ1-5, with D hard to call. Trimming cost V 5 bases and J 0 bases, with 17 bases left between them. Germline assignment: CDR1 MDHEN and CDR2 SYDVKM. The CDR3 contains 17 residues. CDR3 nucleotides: TGTGCCAGCAGTCTGAGAGAGGGCGTTTATAGCAATCAGCCCCAGCATTTT. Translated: CASSLREGVYSNQPQHF.

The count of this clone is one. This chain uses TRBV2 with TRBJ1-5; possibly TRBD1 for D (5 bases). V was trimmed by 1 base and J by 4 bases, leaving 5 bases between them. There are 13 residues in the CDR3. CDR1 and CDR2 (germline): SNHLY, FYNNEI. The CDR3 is CASSEEGNQPQHF. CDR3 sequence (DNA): TGTGCCAGCAGTGAAGAGGGGAATCAGCCCCAGCATTTT.

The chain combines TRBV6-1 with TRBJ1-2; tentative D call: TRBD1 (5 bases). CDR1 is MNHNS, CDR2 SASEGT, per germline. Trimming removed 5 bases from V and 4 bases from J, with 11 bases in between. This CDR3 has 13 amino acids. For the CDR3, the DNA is TGTGCCAGCAGTATCGACAGACTCTATGGCTACACCTTC. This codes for CASSIDRLYGYTF.

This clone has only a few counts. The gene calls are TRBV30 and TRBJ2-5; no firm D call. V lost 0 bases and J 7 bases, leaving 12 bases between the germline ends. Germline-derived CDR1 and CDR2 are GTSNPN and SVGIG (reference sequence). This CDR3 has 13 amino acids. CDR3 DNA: TGTGCCTGGAGTGTAAATGGGAAGGGGACCCAGTACTTC. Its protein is CAWSVNGKGTQYF.

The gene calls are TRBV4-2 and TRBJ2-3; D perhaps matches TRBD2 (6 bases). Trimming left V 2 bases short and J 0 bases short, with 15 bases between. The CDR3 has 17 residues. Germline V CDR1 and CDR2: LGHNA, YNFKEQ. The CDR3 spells CASSQPGTLASTDTQYF. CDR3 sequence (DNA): TGTGCCAGCAGCCAACCTGGGACTCTGGCTAGCACAGATACGCAGTATTTT.

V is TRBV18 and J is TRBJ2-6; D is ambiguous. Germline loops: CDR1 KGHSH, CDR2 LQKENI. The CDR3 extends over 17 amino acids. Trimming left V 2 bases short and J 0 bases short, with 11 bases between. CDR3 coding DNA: TGTGCCAGCTCACCAACCCGAAGTCTCTCTGGGGCCAACGTCCTGACTTTC. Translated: CASSPTRSLSGANVLTF.

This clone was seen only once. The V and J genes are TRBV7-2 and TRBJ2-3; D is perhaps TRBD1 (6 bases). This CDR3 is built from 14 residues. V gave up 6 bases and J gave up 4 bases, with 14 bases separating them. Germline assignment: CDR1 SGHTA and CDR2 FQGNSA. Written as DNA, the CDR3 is TGTGCCAGCAGTTATGTTGGGGGCGCAGATACGCAGTATTTT. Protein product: CASSYVGGADTQYF. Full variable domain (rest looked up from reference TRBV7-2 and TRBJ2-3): GAGVSQSPSNKVTEKGKDVELRCDPISGHTALYWYRQSLGQGLEFLIYFQGNSAPDKSGLPSDRFSAERTGGSVSTLTIQRTQQEDSAVYLCASSYVGGADTQYFGPGTRLTVL.

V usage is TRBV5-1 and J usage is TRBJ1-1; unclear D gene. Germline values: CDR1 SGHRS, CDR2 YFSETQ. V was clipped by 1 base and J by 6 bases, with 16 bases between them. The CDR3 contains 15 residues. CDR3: CASSLRPGDTAEAFF. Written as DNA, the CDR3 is TGCGCCAGCAGCTTGCGTCCCGGAGATACCGCTGAAGCTTTCTTT.

For the CDR3, the DNA is TGTGCCAGCAGTTCCAGCTCCTACAATGAGCAGTTCTTC. Its protein is CASSSSSYNEQFF. This chain uses TRBV28 with TRBJ2-1; D unclear. The CDR3 sequence is 13 residues long. V was shortened by 4 bases and J by 0 bases, with 4 bases between the two germline ends. Germline V gene sequence: CDR1 MDHEN, CDR2 SYDVKM.

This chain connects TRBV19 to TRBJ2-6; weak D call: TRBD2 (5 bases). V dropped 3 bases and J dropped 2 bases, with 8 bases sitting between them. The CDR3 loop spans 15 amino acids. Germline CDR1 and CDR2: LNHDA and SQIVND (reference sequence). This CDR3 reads CASSMAGAGANVLTF. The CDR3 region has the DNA TGTGCCAGTAGTATGGCGGGTGCTGGGGCCAACGTCCTGACTTTC.

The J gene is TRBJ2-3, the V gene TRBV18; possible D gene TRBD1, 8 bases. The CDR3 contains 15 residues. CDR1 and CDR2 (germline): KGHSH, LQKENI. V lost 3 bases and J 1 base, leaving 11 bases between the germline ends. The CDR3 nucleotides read TGTGCCAGCTCACCCACAGGGGGGGGCACAGATACGCAGTATTTT. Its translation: CASSPTGGGTDTQYF.

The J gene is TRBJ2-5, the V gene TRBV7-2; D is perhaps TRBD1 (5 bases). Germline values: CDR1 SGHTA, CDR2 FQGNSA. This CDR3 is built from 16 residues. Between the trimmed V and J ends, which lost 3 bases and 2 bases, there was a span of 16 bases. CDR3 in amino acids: CASSFFPGAGQETQYF. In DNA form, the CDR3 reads TGTGCCAGCAGCTTTTTCCCCGGTGCAGGGCAAGAGACCCAGTACTTC.

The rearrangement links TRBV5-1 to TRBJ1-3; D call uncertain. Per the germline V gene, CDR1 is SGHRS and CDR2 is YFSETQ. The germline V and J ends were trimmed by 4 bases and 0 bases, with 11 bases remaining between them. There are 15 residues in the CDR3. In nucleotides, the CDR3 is TGCGCCAGCAGCGGGAGACCTAGCTCTGGAAACACCATATATTTT. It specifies CASSGRPSSGNTIYF.

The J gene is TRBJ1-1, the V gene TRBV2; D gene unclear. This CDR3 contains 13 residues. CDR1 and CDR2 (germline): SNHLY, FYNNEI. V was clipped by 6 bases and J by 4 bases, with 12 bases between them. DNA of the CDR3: TGTGCCAGCAGCCCGTCCCGGCCCACTGAAGCTTTCTTT. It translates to CASSPSRPTEAFF.

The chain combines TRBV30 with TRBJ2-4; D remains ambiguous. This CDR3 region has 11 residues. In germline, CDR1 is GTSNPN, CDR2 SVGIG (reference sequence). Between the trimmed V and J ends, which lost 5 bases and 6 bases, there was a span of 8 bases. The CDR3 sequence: CAWSRGNIQYF. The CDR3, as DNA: TGTGCCTGGTCTAGAGGAAACATTCAGTACTTC.